This T cell receptor (beta chain) was observed in a study of T cell changes during pregnancy in multiple sclerosis. TCRdb's copy holds only in-frame clones and misses some; the assay was immunoSEQ multiplex PCR. This sample carries 100,000 or so clones, around 94% of them seen once, and the ten largest clones take around 1.8%. The CDR3 has 14 residues. Deletions cut 7 bases from V and 1 base from J, with 14 bases between. Germline V gene data show CDR1 as GTSNPN and CDR2 as SVGIG (reference sequence). The sequenced sample was peripheral blood, obtained after pregnancy. The gene calls are TRBV30 and TRBJ2-1; perhaps TRBD2 as D (7 bases). This clonotype was obtained from a female donor in good health, enrolled as a control in a pregnancy study. CDR3 DNA: TGTGCCTTTAGGGGGGGAGTTTCCTACAATGAGCAGTTCTTC. Its protein product is CAFRGGVSYNEQFF.